Following are 15 T cell receptor beta chains from one sample sequenced in a study of T cell changes during pregnancy in multiple sclerosis. The assay was immunoSEQ multiplex PCR, and TCRdb's table has in-frame clones only and misses some. Of about 36,000 clones in the sample, approximately 92% were seen once. Material for sequencing was PBMCs (not recorded whether the cells were cultured). Receptor source: a female donor with multiple sclerosis, enrolled in a pregnancy study.

The V gene is TRBV7-2, the J gene TRBJ2-7; unclear D gene. The germline V gene has CDR1 SGHTA and CDR2 FQGNSA. V was shortened by 1 base and J by 10 bases, with 8 bases between the two germline ends. The CDR3 extends over 11 amino acids. CDR3 DNA sequence: TGTGCCAGCAGCTTAGTAGGCCCCCAGTACTTC. Its protein is CASSLVGPQYF.

The chain is built from TRBV27 and TRBJ2-1; no clear D gene. V lost 5 bases and J 0 bases, leaving 11 bases between the germline ends. Germline assignment: CDR1 MNHEY and CDR2 SMNVEV (reference sequence). The CDR3 length is 15 residues. In DNA, the CDR3 is TGTGCCAGCAGTCGCCTCCTCGACTCCTACAATGAGCAGTTCTTC. This gives the protein CASSRLLDSYNEQFF.

The genes are TRBV7-2 and TRBJ2-5; D possibly uses TRBD1 or TRBD2 (5 bases each). V lost 6 bases and J lost 5, with 16 bases in between. Germline CDR1 SGHTA, CDR2 FQGNSA. The CDR3 totals 14 residues. This chain's CDR3 is CASSLTGPRETQYF. The DNA of the CDR3 is TGTGCCAGCAGTCTAACGGGGCCTCGGGAGACCCAGTACTTC. The full variable domain, with the rest looked up from reference TRBV7-2 and TRBJ2-5, is GAGVSQSPSNKVTEKGKDVELRCDPISGHTALYWYRQSLGQGLEFLIYFQGNSAPDKSGLPSDRFSAERTGGSVSTLTIQRTQQEDSAVYLCASSLTGPRETQYFGPGTRLLVL.

This chain uses TRBV10-1 with TRBJ2-5, with unresolved D. There are 16 residues in the CDR3. Germline lookup yields CDR1 WNHNN and CDR2 SYGVQD (reference sequence). Trimming took 2 bases from V and 1 from J, leaving 14 bases between them. CDR3 DNA: TGCGCCAGCAGTGAGGTACTCGGCCAAGGCCAAGAGACCCAGTACTTC. Translation: CASSEVLGQGQETQYF.

V and J are TRBV29-1 and TRBJ2-5; 9 bases line up with TRBD2. Per germline, CDR1 SQVTM and CDR2 ANQGSEA. V shed 3 bases, J shed 0 bases, and the junction held 14 bases outside the gene matches. The CDR3 covers 18 residues. CDR3 coding DNA: TGCAGCGTTGATCTGTTGCGGGCGGGAGGGACGTACCAAGAGACCCAGTACTTC. Encoded protein: CSVDLLRAGGTYQETQYF.

The V gene is TRBV5-6, the J gene TRBJ2-5; TRBD1 might be the D (6 bases). Trimming took 1 base from V and 6 from J, leaving 13 bases between them. The V gene's germline CDR1 is SGHDT and CDR2 YYEEEE. CDR3 length: 14 residues. Written as DNA, the CDR3 is TGTGCCAGCAGCTTGTCCCAGGGGCTGAAGACCCAGTACTTC. This gives the protein CASSLSQGLKTQYF.

The chain recombines TRBV5-4 with TRBJ2-3; possible D gene TRBD2, 5 bases. This CDR3 region has 14 residues. From germline, CDR1 is SGHNT and CDR2 YYREEE (reference sequence). V was cut by 5 bases and J by 4 bases, with 14 bases left in between. The DNA for the CDR3 is TGTGCCAGCAGGGTCGGGGTCCACTCAGATACGCAGTATTTT. Protein sequence: CASRVGVHSDTQYF. Full variable domain (outside the CDR3, taken from reference TRBV5-4 and TRBJ2-3): ETGVTQSPTHLIKTRGQQVTLRCSSQSGHNTVSWYQQALGQGPQFIFQYYREEENGRGNFPPRFSGLQFPNYSSELNVNALELDDSALYLCASRVGVHSDTQYFGPGTRLTVL.

This clone was observed once. The chain couples TRBV28 to TRBJ2-4, with 8 nucleotides matching TRBD1. The length of the CDR3 is 14 residues. Losses at the gene ends were 6 bases for V and 4 bases for J; bases not matched to a gene: 5. Germline CDR1 reads MDHEN; CDR2 reads SYDVKM. The CDR3 DNA is TGTGCCAGCAGCGCGACAGGGGCGAAAAACATTCAGTACTTC. Residues: CASSATGAKNIQYF.

The chain combines TRBV4-1 with TRBJ2-7, with 8 bases lining up with TRBD1. Per germline, CDR1 MGHRA and CDR2 YSYEKL. The CDR3 sequence is 16 residues long. V was pared by 3 bases and J by 3 bases, with 10 bases of the junction left unmatched. The CDR3 region is CASSQFGQGKNYEQYF. The CDR3 DNA reads as TGCGCCAGCAGCCAGTTCGGACAGGGAAAGAACTACGAGCAGTACTTC.

The V and J genes are TRBV2 and TRBJ2-3; tentative D call: TRBD2 (7 bases). Trimming left V 7 bases short and J 3 bases short, with 14 bases between. Germline CDR1 reads SNHLY; CDR2 reads FYNNEI. This CDR3 has 14 residues. CDR3 sequence reads: CASKRGGGTDTQYF. CDR3 DNA sequence: TGTGCCAGCAAACGAGGGGGAGGGACAGATACGCAGTATTTT.

The rearrangement links TRBV28 to TRBJ2-1; the D is unclear. Per the germline V gene, CDR1 is MDHEN and CDR2 is SYDVKM. Trimming took 6 bases from V and 7 from J, leaving 19 bases between them. The CDR3 is 15 residues long. This CDR3 is CASSFAFGPSNEQFF. The CDR3 DNA is TGTGCCAGCAGCTTTGCTTTTGGGCCCAGTAATGAGCAGTTCTTC.

This chain uses TRBV28 with TRBJ2-7; 7 nucleotides align to TRBD1. Germline CDR1 and CDR2: MDHEN and SYDVKM. The CDR3 is made up of 16 amino acids. The V gene end was trimmed by 5 bases and the J gene end by 2 bases; junction bases not matched to a gene: 12. The CDR3, as DNA: TGTGCCAGCAGTCCCCCCATTACCGGGACAGCCTACGAGCAGTACTTC. It translates to CASSPPITGTAYEQYF.

J is TRBJ1-5 and V is TRBV5-4, with a tentative D call TRBD1 (6 bases). V lost 4 bases to trimming and J lost 4 bases, with 15 bases between them. The CDR3 spans 15 residues. Per the germline V gene, CDR1 is SGHNT and CDR2 is YYREEE (reference sequence). The CDR3 DNA is TGTGCCAGCAGCATTGGCGGCCAGGGGAATCAGCCCCAGCATTTT. This sequence encodes CASSIGGQGNQPQHF.

This chain links TRBV2 with TRBJ1-5; D uncertain. Germline loops: CDR1 SNHLY, CDR2 FYNNEI. The CDR3 has 14 amino acids. Between the trimmed V and J ends, which lost 7 bases and 3 bases, there was a span of 13 bases. In nucleotides, the CDR3 is TGTGCCAGCAATCTAGCCGATTACAATCAGCCCCAGCATTTT. Protein: CASNLADYNQPQHF.

This clone came up a few times. The rearrangement uses TRBV2 and TRBJ1-1, with TRBD1 as a possible D gene (5 bases). V lost 2 bases, J lost 2 bases, and 9 bases lay in between. Germline-derived CDR1 and CDR2 are SNHLY and FYNNEI. The CDR3 spans 14 residues. This CDR3 is CASSESGANTEAFF. In nucleotides, the CDR3 is TGTGCCAGCAGTGAAAGTGGGGCAAACACTGAAGCTTTCTTT.